This TCR beta chain stems from a study of T cells in Graves' hyperthyroidism and ophthalmopathy. Study-wide results and caveats: Ophthalmopathy was model-predicted a median around 6.7 months pre-onset.

CDR1 SGHRS and CDR2 YFSETQ come from the germline V gene. V lost 0 bases and J lost 4, with 10 bases in between. CDR3 length: 15 amino acids. Reasons for excluding patients were uncontrolled infection, other autoimmune disease, pregnancy or lactation. This clonotype was recorded many times. Antigen: not known. The CDR3 regions of TCR beta were amplified from RNA transcripts. First-round RT-PCR with HTBI primers amplified the TCR CDR3 region. TCRdb reanalysed the multiplex PCR reads using MiXCR and keeps one entry per CDR3 protein. The table includes hundreds of thousands of distinct CDR3 sequences, roughly a fifth detected once.

The sequencing input was blood. The TCR originated in a man in his fifties or sixties with Graves' ophthalmopathy. V usage is TRBV5-1 and J usage is TRBJ1-4; D is undetermined. The CDR3 sequence is CASSLEGRYNEKLFF. In DNA form, the CDR3 reads TGCGCCAGCAGCTTGGAGGGCAGATATAATGAAAAACTGTTTTTT.